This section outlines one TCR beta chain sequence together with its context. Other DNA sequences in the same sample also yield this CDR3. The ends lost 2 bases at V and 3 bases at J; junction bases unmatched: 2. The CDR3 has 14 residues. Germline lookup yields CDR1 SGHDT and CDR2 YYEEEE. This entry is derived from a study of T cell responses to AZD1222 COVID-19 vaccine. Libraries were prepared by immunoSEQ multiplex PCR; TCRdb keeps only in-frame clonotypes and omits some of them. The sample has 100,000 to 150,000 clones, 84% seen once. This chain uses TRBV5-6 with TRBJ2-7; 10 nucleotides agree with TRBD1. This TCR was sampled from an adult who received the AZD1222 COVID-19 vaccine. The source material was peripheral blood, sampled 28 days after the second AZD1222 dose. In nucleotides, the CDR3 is TGTGCCAGCAGCTTCGGGACAGGGGTCTACGAGCAGTACTTC. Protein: CASSFGTGVYEQYF.